The 8 T cell receptor beta chains below come from one sample, sequenced in a study of blood T cell repertoires in COVID-19. This table comes from immunoSEQ multiplex PCR, and its TCRdb copy is limited to in-frame clones, with some not included. The sample has more than 150,000 clones, more than 65% seen once; the top ten hold about 8.9%. The specimen was peripheral blood. These receptors were taken from a woman aged 45-65 years with acute or convalescent COVID-19.

CDR3 coding DNA: TGCGCCAGCAGCCAAGATGCTAGCGGGTACACAGATACGCAGTATTTT. Translation: CASSQDASGYTDTQYF. V and J are TRBV4-3 and TRBJ2-3; 8 bases fit TRBD2. The germline CDR1 and CDR2 sequences are LGHNA and YSLEER. The CDR3 totals 16 residues. Trimming removed 0 bases from V and 2 bases from J; junction bases left unmatched: 4.

The chain has TRBV2 and TRBJ1-2; 7 bases are a match to TRBD1. V lost 7 bases to trimming and J lost 6 bases; unmatched junction nucleotides: 8. This CDR3 contains 13 residues. Germline V gene lookup returns CDR1 SNHLY and CDR2 FYNNEI. CDR3 in DNA: TGTGCCAGCAAACAGGGGAACTCCCATGGCTACACCTTC. Translating it yields CASKQGNSHGYTF.

V usage is TRBV6-5 and J usage is TRBJ1-1, with D tentatively TRBD1 (6 bases). Trimming took off 0 bases at V and 5 bases at J, with 13 bases between the two ends. Germline-derived CDR1 and CDR2 are MNHEY and SVGAGI. The CDR3 covers 15 residues. For the CDR3, the DNA is TGTGCCAGCAGTTACTCGCCGGGGGGCGAGACTGAAGCTTTCTTT. Its translation: CASSYSPGGETEAFF.

The V gene is TRBV15, the J gene TRBJ2-1; 9 bases agree with TRBD2. Germline V gene sequence: CDR1 LNHNV, CDR2 YYDKDF (reference sequence). This CDR3 contains 15 residues. Losses at the gene ends were 6 bases for V and 5 bases for J; bases not matched to a gene: 8. The CDR3 protein is CATSGERGAHNEQFF. The CDR3, as DNA: TGTGCCACCAGTGGCGAGCGGGGGGCCCACAATGAGCAGTTCTTC.

V gene TRBV18 combines with J gene TRBJ1-4; 8 bases are shared with TRBD1. The CDR3 is 16 residues long. The trim removed 2 bases at V and 3 bases at J, leaving 5 bases unmatched. Germline V lookup: CDR1 KGHSH, CDR2 LQKENI. The CDR3 sequence is CASSPVRQGSNEKLFF. For the CDR3, the DNA is TGTGCCAGCTCACCAGTGAGACAGGGGTCTAATGAAAAACTGTTTTTT.

This clone has just a few counts. The chain has TRBV5-4 and TRBJ2-3; D not resolved. This CDR3 contains 13 residues. CDR1 and CDR2 from the germline V gene are SGHNT and YYREEE (reference sequence). The V gene lost 7 bases and the J gene lost 8 bases, with 17 bases spanning the gap. The CDR3, as DNA: TGTGCCAGCTTGTCGCAGAATGATGGTACGCAGTATTTT. Its translation: CASLSQNDGTQYF.

This rearrangement joins TRBV6-2 or TRBV6-3 to TRBJ2-7; weak D call: TRBD2 (6 bases). This CDR3 contains 15 residues. V dropped 2 bases and J dropped 0 bases, with 11 bases sitting between them. CDR1 and CDR2 from the germline V gene are MNHEY and SVGEGT. CDR3 protein: CASSYNGGSSYEQYF. Written as DNA, the CDR3 is TGTGCCAGCAGTTACAACGGAGGGTCCTCCTACGAGCAGTACTTC.

The J gene is TRBJ1-5, the V gene TRBV6-5; the D gene is possibly TRBD1 (6 bases). Germline V gives CDR1 MNHEY, CDR2 SVGAGI. Trimming removed 8 bases from V and 2 bases from J, with 7 bases in between. The CDR3 has 12 residues. In DNA form, the CDR3 reads TGTGCCAGCGGGGGCGGCAATCAGCCCCAGCATTTT. It codes for CASGGGNQPQHF.